These 10 T cell receptor beta chains came from one sample sequenced in a study of CD8+CD57+ T cells in acquired aplastic anemia. Genomic DNA acted as the template from which TCR beta VDJ combination and CDR3 sequence profiling were carried out. MiXCR, applied by TCRdb to the reads, yields one record per CDR3 protein. The sample lists more than 150,000 distinct CDR3 sequences; about half were seen once. Sequencing input: sorted CD4+, CD8+, or CD8+CD57+ T cells (not recorded which) from PBMCs. These receptors were taken from a human donor in good health.

This clonotype was observed at least ten times. V usage is TRBV29-1 and J usage is TRBJ2-5, with D possibly TRBD1 on 6 matching bases. There are 13 residues in the CDR3. Trimming cost V 6 bases and J 2 bases, with 13 bases left between them. The germline V gene has CDR1 SQVTM and CDR2 ANQGSEA. Written as DNA, the CDR3 is TGCAGCGTCCAACAGGGATTTCAAGAGACCCAGTACTTC. It translates to CSVQQGFQETQYF.

The chain employs TRBV7-3 and TRBJ2-1, with D possibly TRBD2 on 5 matching bases. The CDR3 is 12 residues long. Germline CDR1 SGHTA, CDR2 FQGTGA. V lost 5 bases and J lost 9, with 11 bases in between. For the CDR3, the DNA is TGTGCCAGCAGCCACGATACTAGTGAGCAGTTCTTC. This sequence encodes CASSHDTSEQFF.

This clonotype has at least ten counts. CDR3 nucleotides: TGTGCCAGCAGCCTGCTAGCGGGACAAACCTACGAGCAGTACTTC. Protein product: CASSLLAGQTYEQYF. The chain carries TRBV6-1 and TRBJ2-7; 9 nucleotides line up with TRBD2. Trimming removed 6 bases from V and 2 bases from J; junction bases left unmatched: 8. CDR3 size: 15 residues. CDR1 and CDR2 from the germline V gene are MNHNS and SASEGT.

The sample holds many counts of this clonotype. The chain links TRBV7-2 to TRBJ1-2, with D possibly being TRBD1 (5 bases). V was pared by 5 bases and J by 0 bases, with 13 bases between. Germline V gene sequence: CDR1 SGHTA, CDR2 FQGNSA. The CDR3 is 15 residues long. The CDR3 coding sequence is TGTGCCAGCAGCCGGGACGGGGGACCTAACTATGGCTACACCTTC. This encodes CASSRDGGPNYGYTF.

This clonotype was seen at least ten times. The J gene is TRBJ2-7, the V gene TRBV7-9; TRBD2 agrees at 12 bases. V lost 5 bases and J lost 6; bases outside the gene matches: 8. This CDR3 region has 15 residues. Germline CDR1 is SEHNR and CDR2 is FQNEAQ (reference sequence). The CDR3 DNA sequence: TGTGCCAGCAGCATAACTAGCGGGAGGACGTTCGAGCAGTACTTC. Translating it yields CASSITSGRTFEQYF.

This clonotype was seen a handful of times. The chain recombines TRBV5-1 with TRBJ2-5; 8 positions match TRBD1. V trimming: 5 bases; J trimming: 3 bases; junction bases outside the gene matches: 6. The CDR3 is 14 residues long. Germline loops: CDR1 SGHRS, CDR2 YFSETQ. CDR3 sequence: CASRSGGTEETQYF. CDR3 coding DNA: TGCGCCAGCAGATCAGGGGGCACGGAAGAGACCCAGTACTTC. The variable domain in full, with the rest retrieved from reference TRBV5-1 and TRBJ2-5, is KAGVTQTPRYLIKTRGQQVTLSCSPISGHRSVSWYQQTPGQGLQFLFEYFSETQRNKGNFPGRFSGRQFSNSRSEMNVSTLELGDSALYLCASRSGGTEETQYFGPGTRLLVL.

Comments on this clonotype: A single base separates this from a much larger clone, so it may be a read error. The CDR3 carries no conserved terminal phenylalanine or tryptophan, so it likely arises from a read error. The rearrangement uses TRBV5-3 and TRBJ2-7, with 7 bases aligning to TRBD2. TRBV5-3 is given ORF status, its function remaining uncertain. J was trimmed by 7 bases and V by 8 bases; bases with no gene match: 6. This CDR3 comprises 11 residues. The CDR3 coding sequence is TGTGCCAGCAGCGTCGGGGGGGAGCAGTACATC. It is translated as CASSVGGEQYI.

The rearrangement joins TRBV7-8 to TRBJ1-3; TRBD1 aligns across 10 bases. Germline lookup yields CDR1 SGHVS and CDR2 FQNEAQ. The junction had 8 bases not matched to a gene; V was cut back by 5 bases and J by 7 bases. The CDR3 spans 15 residues. Here the CDR3 reads CASSPRTGGWNTIYF. In nucleotides, the CDR3 is TGTGCCAGCAGCCCAAGGACAGGGGGTTGGAACACCATATATTTT.

This clonotype was observed many times. The genes are TRBV6-6 and TRBJ2-5; 13 bases are shared with TRBD2. The CDR3 has 14 residues. The ends lost 8 bases at V and 1 base at J; junction bases unmatched: 1. Germline V gene lookup returns CDR1 MNHNY and CDR2 SVGAGI (reference sequence). The DNA of the CDR3 is TGTGCCAGCCGGACTAGCGGGAGCCAAGAGACCCAGTACTTC. Its protein is CASRTSGSQETQYF.

The table lists this clonotype with many counts. V and J are TRBV7-2 and TRBJ2-7, with no clear D. Germline values: CDR1 SGHTA, CDR2 FQGNSA. CDR3 size: 15 residues. The germline V and J ends were trimmed by 1 base and 2 bases, with 12 bases remaining between them. DNA for the CDR3: TGTGCCAGCAGCTTAGGTTTCGCCGTTACCTACGAGCAGTACTTC. The encoded protein is CASSLGFAVTYEQYF.